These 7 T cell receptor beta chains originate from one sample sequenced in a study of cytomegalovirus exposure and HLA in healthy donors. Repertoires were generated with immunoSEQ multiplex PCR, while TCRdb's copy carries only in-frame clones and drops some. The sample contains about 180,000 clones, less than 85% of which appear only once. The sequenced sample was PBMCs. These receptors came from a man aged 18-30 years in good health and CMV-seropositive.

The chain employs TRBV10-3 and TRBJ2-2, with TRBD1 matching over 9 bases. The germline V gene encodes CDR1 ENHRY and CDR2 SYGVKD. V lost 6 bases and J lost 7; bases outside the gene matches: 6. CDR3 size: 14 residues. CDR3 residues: CAIRGDRAGGELFF. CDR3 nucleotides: TGTGCCATCAGGGGGGACAGGGCCGGCGGGGAGCTGTTTTTT.

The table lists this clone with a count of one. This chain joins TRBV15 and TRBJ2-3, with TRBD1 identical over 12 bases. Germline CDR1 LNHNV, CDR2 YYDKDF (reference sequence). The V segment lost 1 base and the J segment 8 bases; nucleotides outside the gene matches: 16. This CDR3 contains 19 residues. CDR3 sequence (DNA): TGTGCCACCAGCAGAGTAAACCAAAAAGGGACAGGGGGCCGCTTTACGCAGTATTTT. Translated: CATSRVNQKGTGGRFTQYF.

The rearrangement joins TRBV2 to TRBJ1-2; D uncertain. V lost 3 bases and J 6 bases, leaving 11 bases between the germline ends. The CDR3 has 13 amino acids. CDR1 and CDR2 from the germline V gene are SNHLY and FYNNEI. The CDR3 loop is CASSDLAVNGYTF. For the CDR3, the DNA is TGTGCCAGCAGTGATCTAGCCGTTAATGGCTACACCTTC.

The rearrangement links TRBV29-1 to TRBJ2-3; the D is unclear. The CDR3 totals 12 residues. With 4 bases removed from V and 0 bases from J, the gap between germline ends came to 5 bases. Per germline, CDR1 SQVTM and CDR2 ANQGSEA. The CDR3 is CSVVRSTDTQYF. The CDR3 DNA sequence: TGCAGCGTTGTACGGAGCACAGATACGCAGTATTTT.

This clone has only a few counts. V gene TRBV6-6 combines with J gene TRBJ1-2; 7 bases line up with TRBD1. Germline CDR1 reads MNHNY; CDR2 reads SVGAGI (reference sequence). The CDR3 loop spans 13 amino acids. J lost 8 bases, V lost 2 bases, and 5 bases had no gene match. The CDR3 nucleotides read TGTGCCAGCAGTTACGGGGCAGGGGGGGGCTACACCTTC. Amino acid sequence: CASSYGAGGGYTF.

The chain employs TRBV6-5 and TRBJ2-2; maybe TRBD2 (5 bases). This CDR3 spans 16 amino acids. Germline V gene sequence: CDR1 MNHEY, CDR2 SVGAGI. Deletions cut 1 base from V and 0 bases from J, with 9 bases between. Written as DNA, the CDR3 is TGTGCCAGCAGTTACTGGTTTAGCGCGAACACCGGGGAGCTGTTTTTT. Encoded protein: CASSYWFSANTGELFF.

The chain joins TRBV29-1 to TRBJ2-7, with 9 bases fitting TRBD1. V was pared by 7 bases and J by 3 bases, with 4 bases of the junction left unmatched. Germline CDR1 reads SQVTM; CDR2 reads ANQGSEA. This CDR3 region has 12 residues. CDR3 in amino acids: CSAGTGSYEQYF. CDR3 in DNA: TGCAGCGCCGGGACAGGGAGCTACGAGCAGTACTTC.